This TCR beta chain was recorded in a study of T cells after yellow fever vaccination (dated by TCRdb to about 2019). Turning to the overall study: The SMART-Seq v4 Ultra Low Input RNA kit was used to prepare libraries from fractions with low cell numbers. To follow T-cell clones before and after primary and booster YFV17D yellow fever vaccination, bulk TCR alpha and beta repertoires were sequenced over time. Two healthy male donors, one aged 18 to 29 and one aged 30 to 40 years, made up the cohort. Blood was collected at multiple timepoints before and after primary and secondary immunization, and bulk PBMC replicates and cell subsets were isolated.

From the germline V gene (reference sequence), CDR1 is MNHNY and CDR2 is SVGAGI. The CDR3, from cysteine to phenylalanine, totals 13 residues. Kept here is only the CDR3 DNA, which spans 39 bases and is read in frame from base 1. V is reduced by 6 bases and J by 0 bases, leaving a spacing of 8 bases between them. The sample's treatment or condition label is to be understood as: live attenuated yellow fever vaccine strain. A standard Ficoll-Paque protocol was used to isolate PBMCs from peripheral blood. Dynabeads CD4 and CD8 positive selection kits were used to isolate the CD4 and CD8 T-cell fractions. RNA was extracted with TriZol from bulk PBMCs, CD4 and CD8 fractions, and dextramer-positive and dextramer-negative fractions. Broad study findings and their caveats: Because abundant contaminating clonotypes from the bulk population could be contained in FACS-sorted repertoires, computational filtering was required. A small share of clonotypes occurred in both CD4 and CD8 compartments, likely arising from convergent recombination. Most clones expanded after primary vaccination (almost 98% of CD4 and approximately 90% of CD8) were re-detected after the booster, suggesting that broad memory maintenance occurred. The secondary T-cell response was found to be weaker but faster than the primary response, with a peak reached on day 5 rather than on day 15. Because the study included only a couple of donors, the extent to which the findings can be generalized is limited.

This clonotype occurred many times. Its antigen specificity is not known. Per-base quality was not reported, and no clone a single base away is much larger than it. Synthesis of TCR cDNA relied on 5'RACE template switching, a step that introduced a universal primer site along with unique molecular identifiers. cDNA synthesis was primed from both the TCR alpha and TCR beta constant segments. Libraries were amplified in two PCR steps, with sample barcodes and sequencing adapters added in the second step. Sequencing of libraries was done on Illumina HiSeq 2500 (2x100 bp) or NovaSeq (2x150 bp). The authors' pipeline ran thus. Demultiplexing of reads and collapsing into UMI consensus sequences were performed with MIGEC, and V(D)J alignment was carried out with MiXCR. Using edgeR on replicate PBMC samples, clonotypes were called vaccine-responding if FDR was below 0.01 and the log2 fold change was above 5 up to day 15. CD4 or CD8 identity was assigned to each bulk clonotype according to whether the clonotype was present at higher abundance in the sequenced CD4 repertoire or the sequenced CD8 repertoire. The raw public data were reprocessed by TCRdb itself: fastp quality trimming at Q25, MiXCR clonotype calling, in-frame beta chains only. Every CDR3 protein is listed once, alongside the most common genes and DNA of its rows. V and J calls and clone size were set by TCRdb, not the authors. Here the sample has 50,000 or so distinct CDR3 sequences; roughly 7% occur a single time. The top ten clonotypes cover 25% to 30% of the sample.

This specimen consisted of CD8+ T cells sorted from PBMCs, obtained more than 14 days after the first yellow fever vaccination. The sequence was collected from a young man who received the YFV17D yellow fever vaccine. The sequence links TRBV6-6 to TRBJ1-2; the D gene lacks a confident call. The CDR3: CASSPTPNYGYTF. DNA sequence: TGTGCCAGCAGCCCGACGCCTAACTATGGCTACACCTTC.